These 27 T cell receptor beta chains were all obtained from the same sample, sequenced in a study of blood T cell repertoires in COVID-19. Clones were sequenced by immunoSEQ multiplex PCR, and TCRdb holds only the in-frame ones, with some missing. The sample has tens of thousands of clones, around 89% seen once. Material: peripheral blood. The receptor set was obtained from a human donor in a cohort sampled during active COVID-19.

CDR3 protein: CASSIRQGGQPQHF. The CDR3 DNA sequence: TGTGCCAGTAGTATACGGCAGGGTGGCCAGCCCCAGCATTTT. V and J are TRBV19 and TRBJ1-5, with D possibly TRBD1 on 5 matching bases. This CDR3 is built from 14 residues. Germline assignment: CDR1 LNHDA and CDR2 SQIVND (reference sequence). The V end was cut by 2 bases, the J end by 7 bases, with 12 bases between.

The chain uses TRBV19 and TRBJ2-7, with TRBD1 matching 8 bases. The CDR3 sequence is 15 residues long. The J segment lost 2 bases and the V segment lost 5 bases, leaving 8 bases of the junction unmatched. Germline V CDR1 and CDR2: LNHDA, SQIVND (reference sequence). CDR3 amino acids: CASSSTQGAAYEQYF. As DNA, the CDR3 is TGTGCCAGTAGTTCAACCCAGGGGGCTGCCTACGAGCAGTACTTC. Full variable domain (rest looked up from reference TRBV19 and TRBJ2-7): DGGITQSPKYLFRKEGQNVTLSCEQNLNHDAMYWYRQDPGQGLRLIYYSQIVNDFQKGDIAEGYSVSREKKESFPLTVTSAQKNPTAFYLCASSSTQGAAYEQYFGPGTRLTVT.

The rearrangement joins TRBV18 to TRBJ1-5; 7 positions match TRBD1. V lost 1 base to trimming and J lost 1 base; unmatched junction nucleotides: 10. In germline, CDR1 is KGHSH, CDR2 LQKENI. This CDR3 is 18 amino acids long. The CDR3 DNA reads TGTGCCAGCTCACCACGTCCCAATGACAGGGCGAGCAATCAGCCCCAGCATTTT. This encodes CASSPRPNDRASNQPQHF.

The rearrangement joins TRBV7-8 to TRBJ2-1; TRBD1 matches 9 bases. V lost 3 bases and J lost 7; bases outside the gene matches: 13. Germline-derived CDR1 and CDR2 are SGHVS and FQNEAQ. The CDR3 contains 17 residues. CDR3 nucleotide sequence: TGTGCCAGCAGCTTGGGACCTACAGGGGGCACGAGGAATGAGCAGTTCTTC. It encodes CASSLGPTGGTRNEQFF.

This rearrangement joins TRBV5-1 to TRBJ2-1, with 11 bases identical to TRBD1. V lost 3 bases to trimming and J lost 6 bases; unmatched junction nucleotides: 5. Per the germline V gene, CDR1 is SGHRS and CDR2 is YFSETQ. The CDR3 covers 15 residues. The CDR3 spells CASSSDRGPGNEQFF. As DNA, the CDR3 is TGCGCCAGCAGCTCGGACAGGGGGCCTGGCAATGAGCAGTTCTTC.

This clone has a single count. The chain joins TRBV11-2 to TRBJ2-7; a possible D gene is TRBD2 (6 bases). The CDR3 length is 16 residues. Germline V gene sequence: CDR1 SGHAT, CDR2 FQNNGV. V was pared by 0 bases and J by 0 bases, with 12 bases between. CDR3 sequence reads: CASSLDREPISYEQYF. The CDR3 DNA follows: TGTGCCAGCAGCTTAGACCGGGAGCCGATCTCCTACGAGCAGTACTTC.

In DNA, the CDR3 is TGTGCCAGCAGTTTATTAACGGGGAGCTCCTACGAGCAGTACTTC. Translation: CASSLLTGSSYEQYF. The V gene is TRBV28, the J gene TRBJ2-7; D possibly corresponds to TRBD2 (5 bases). The CDR3 length is 15 residues. The V gene lost 1 base and the J gene lost 0 bases, with 10 bases spanning the gap. The germline V gene has CDR1 MDHEN and CDR2 SYDVKM.

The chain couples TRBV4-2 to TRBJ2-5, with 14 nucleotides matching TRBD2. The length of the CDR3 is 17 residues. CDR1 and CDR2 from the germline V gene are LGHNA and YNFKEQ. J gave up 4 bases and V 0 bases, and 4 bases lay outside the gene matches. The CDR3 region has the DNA TGTGCCAGCAGCCAAGAGGGGACTAGCGGGAGTGTAGAGACCCAGTACTTC. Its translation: CASSQEGTSGSVETQYF.

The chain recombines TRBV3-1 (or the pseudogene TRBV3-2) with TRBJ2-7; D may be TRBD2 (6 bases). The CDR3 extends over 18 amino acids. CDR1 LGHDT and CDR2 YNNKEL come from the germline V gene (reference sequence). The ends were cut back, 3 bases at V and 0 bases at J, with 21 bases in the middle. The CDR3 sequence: CASSQGLLSLTPSYEQYF. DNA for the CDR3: TGTGCCAGCAGCCAGGGACTCCTCAGCTTAACCCCCTCCTACGAGCAGTACTTC.

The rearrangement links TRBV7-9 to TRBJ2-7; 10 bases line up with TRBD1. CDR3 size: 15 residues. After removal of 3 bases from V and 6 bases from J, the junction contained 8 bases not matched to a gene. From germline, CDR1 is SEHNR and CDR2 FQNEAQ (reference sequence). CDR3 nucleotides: TGTGCCAGCAGCTTCCGGGACAGGGGAGTTCTCGAGCAGTACTTC. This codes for CASSFRDRGVLEQYF.

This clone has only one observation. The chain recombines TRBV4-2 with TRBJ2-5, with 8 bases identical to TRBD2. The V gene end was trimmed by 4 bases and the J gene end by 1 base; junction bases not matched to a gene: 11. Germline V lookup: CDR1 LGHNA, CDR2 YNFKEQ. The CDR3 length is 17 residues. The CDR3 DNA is TGTGCCAGCAGCCCAAGGGGGTTAGCGGGAACCCAAGAGACCCAGTACTTC. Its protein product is CASSPRGLAGTQETQYF.

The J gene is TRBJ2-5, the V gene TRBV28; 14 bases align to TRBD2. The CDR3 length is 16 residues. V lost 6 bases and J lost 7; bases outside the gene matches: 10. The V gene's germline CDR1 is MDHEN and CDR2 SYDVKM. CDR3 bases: TGTGCCAGCAGGGGACTAGCGGGAGCTATAAAGGTGACCCAGTACTTC. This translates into CASRGLAGAIKVTQYF.

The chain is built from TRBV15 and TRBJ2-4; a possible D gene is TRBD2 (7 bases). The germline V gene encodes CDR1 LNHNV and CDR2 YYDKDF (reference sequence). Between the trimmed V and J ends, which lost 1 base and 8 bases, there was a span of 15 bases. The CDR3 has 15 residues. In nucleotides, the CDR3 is TGTGCCACCAGCAGAGGGCGGGGGCGGACGGACATTCAGTACTTC. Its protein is CATSRGRGRTDIQYF.

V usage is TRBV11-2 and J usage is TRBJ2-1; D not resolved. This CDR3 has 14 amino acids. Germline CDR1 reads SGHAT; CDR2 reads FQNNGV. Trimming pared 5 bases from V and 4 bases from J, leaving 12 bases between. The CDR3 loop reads CASSPDVRYNEQFF. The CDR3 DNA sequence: TGTGCCAGCAGCCCAGACGTCAGGTACAATGAGCAGTTCTTC. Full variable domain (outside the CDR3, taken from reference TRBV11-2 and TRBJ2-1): EAGVAQSPRYKIIEKRQSVAFWCNPISGHATLYWYQQILGQGPKLLIQFQNNGVVDDSQLPKDRFSAERLKGVDSTLKIQPAKLEDSAVYLCASSPDVRYNEQFFGPGTRLTVL.

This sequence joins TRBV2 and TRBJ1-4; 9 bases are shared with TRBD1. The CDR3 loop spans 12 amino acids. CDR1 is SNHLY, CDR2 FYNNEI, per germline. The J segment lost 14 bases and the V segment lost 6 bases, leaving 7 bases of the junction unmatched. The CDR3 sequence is CASRNRGPWLFF. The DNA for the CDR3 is TGTGCCAGCAGGAACAGGGGGCCTTGGCTGTTTTTT.

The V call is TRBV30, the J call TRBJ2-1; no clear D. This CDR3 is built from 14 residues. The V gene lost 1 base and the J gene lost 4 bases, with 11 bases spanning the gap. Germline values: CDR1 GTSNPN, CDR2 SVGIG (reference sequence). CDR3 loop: CAWSGASTYNEQFF. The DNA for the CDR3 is TGTGCCTGGAGTGGGGCATCCACTTACAATGAGCAGTTCTTC.

For the CDR3, the DNA is TGTGCCAGCAGCTGGGGGCTAGCGGGATACGAGCAGTACTTC. Amino acids: CASSWGLAGYEQYF. The V call is TRBV7-2, the J call TRBJ2-7; 9 bases match TRBD2. V shed 4 bases and J 4 bases; nucleotides not matched to a gene: 5. The germline gives CDR1 SGHTA, CDR2 FQGNSA. The CDR3 is made up of 14 amino acids.

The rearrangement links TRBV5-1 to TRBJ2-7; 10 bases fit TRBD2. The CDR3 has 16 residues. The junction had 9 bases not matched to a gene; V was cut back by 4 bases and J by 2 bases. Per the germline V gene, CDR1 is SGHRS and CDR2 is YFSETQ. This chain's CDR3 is CASSPALAGAPYEQYF. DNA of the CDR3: TGCGCCAGCAGCCCAGCCCTAGCGGGGGCTCCCTACGAGCAGTACTTC.

In DNA form, the CDR3 reads TGTGCCAGCGGACTTAACAGGGCTAACGAGCAGTACTTC. Translated, it gives CASGLNRANEQYF. This chain links TRBV27 with TRBJ2-7, with D tentatively TRBD1 (6 bases). CDR3 size: 13 residues. V was shortened by 8 bases and J by 5 bases, with 16 bases between the two germline ends. CDR1 MNHEY and CDR2 SMNVEV come from the germline V gene (reference sequence).

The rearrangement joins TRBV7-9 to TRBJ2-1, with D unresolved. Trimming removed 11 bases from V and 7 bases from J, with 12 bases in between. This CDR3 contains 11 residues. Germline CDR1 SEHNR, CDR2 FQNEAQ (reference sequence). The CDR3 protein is CAVRWPNEQFF. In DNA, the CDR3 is TGTGCCGTCAGGTGGCCAAATGAGCAGTTCTTC.

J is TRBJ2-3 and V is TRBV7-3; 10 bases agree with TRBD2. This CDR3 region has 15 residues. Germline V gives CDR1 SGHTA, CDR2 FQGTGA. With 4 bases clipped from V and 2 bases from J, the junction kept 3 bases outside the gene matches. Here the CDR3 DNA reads TGTGCCAGCAGCTCCGGGACTAGCGCCACAGATACGCAGTATTTT. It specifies CASSSGTSATDTQYF.

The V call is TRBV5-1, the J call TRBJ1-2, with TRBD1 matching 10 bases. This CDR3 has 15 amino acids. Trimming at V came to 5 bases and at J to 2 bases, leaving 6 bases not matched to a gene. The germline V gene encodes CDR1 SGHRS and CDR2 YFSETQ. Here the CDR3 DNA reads TGCGCCAGCAGTTTAGGGACAGGGGTCAACTATGGCTACACCTTC. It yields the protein CASSLGTGVNYGYTF.

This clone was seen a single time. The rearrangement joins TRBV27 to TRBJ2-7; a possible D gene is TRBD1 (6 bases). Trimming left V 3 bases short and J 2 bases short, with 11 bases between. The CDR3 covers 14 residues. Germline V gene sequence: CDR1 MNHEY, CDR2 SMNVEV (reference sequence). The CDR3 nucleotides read TGTGCCAGCAGTTTGGCAGGGACAACCTACGAGCAGTACTTC. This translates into CASSLAGTTYEQYF.

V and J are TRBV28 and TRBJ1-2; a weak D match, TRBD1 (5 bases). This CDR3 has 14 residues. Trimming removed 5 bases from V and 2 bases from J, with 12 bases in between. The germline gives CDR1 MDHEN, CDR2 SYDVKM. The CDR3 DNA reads TGTGCCAGCAGTCCAAAGAGGACAAACTATGGCTACACCTTC. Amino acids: CASSPKRTNYGYTF.

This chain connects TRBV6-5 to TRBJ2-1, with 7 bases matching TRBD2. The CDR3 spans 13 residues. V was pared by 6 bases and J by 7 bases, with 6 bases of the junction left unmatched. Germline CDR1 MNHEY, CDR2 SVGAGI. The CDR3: CASRGLVGNEQFF. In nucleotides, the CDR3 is TGTGCCAGCAGAGGACTAGTGGGGAATGAGCAGTTCTTC.

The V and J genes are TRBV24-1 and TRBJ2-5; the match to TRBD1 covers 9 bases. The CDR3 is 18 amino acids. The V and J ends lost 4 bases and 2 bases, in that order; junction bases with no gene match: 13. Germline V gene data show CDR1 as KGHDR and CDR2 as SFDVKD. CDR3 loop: CATSDRLGTGKEQETQYF. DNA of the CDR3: TGTGCCACCAGTGACCGACTCGGGACAGGGAAGGAGCAAGAGACCCAGTACTTC.

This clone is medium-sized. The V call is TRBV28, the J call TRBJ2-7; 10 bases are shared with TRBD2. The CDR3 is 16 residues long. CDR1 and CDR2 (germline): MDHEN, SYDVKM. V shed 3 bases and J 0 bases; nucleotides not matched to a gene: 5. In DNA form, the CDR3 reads TGTGCCAGCAGTTTCGGACTAGCGGATAGCTCCTACGAGCAGTACTTC. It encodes CASSFGLADSSYEQYF.